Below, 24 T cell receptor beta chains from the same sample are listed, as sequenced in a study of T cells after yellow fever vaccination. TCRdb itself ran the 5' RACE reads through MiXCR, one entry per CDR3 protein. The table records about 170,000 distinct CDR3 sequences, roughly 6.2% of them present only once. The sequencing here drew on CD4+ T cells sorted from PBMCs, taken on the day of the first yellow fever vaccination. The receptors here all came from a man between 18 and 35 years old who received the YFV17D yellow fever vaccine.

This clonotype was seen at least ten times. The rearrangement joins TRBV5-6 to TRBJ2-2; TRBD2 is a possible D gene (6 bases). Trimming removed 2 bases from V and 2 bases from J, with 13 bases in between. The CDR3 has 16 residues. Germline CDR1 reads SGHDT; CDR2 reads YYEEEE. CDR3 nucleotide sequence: TGTGCCAGCAGCTTTTTAACCGGGACTAACACCGGGGAGCTGTTTTTT. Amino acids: CASSFLTGTNTGELFF.

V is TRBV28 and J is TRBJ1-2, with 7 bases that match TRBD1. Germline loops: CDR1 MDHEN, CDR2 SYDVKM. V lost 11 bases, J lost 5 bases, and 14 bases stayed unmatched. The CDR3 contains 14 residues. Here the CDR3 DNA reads TGTGCCGCCGAACGGGGACAGCGTCGTTATGGCTACACCTTC. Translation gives CAAERGQRRYGYTF.

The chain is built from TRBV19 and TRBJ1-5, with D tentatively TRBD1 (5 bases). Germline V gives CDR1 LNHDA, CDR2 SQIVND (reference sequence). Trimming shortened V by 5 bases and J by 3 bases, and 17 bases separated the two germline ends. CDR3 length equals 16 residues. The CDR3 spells CASSPSGLSYNQPQHF. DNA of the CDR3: TGTGCCAGTAGTCCGTCGGGACTCTCCTACAATCAGCCCCAGCATTTT.

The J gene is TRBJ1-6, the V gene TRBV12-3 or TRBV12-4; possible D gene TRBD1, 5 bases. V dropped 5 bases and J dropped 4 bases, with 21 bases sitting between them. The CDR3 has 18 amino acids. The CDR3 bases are TGTGCCAGCAGTCCGGTGGGTGTTGTAGGGGATTATAATTCACCCCTCCACTTT. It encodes CASSPVGVVGDYNSPLHF.

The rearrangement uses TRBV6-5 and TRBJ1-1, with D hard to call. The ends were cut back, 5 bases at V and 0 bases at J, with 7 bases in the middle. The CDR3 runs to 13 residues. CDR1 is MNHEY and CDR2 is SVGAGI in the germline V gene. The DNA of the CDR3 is TGTGCCAGCAGTATGACATTGAACACTGAAGCTTTCTTT. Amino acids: CASSMTLNTEAFF.

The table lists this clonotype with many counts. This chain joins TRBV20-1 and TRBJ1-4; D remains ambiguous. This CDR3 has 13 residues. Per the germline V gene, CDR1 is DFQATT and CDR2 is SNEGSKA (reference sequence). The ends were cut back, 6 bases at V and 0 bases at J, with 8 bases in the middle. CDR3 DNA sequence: TGCAGTGCCATCATAACAACTAATGAAAAACTGTTTTTT. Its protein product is CSAIITTNEKLFF.

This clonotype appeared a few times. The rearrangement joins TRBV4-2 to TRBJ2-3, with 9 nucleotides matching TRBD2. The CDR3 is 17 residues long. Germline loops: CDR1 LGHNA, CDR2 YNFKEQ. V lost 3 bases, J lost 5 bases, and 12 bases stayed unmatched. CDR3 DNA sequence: TGTGCCAGCAGCCAGAGGGAGGCGGGGGGGCCTCAAGATACGCAGTATTTT. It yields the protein CASSQREAGGPQDTQYF.

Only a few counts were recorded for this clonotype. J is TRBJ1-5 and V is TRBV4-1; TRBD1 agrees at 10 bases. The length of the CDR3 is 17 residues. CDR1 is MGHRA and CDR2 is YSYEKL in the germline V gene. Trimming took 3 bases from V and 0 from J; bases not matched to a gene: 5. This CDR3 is CASSHGTGDLSNQPQHF. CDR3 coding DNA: TGCGCCAGCAGCCACGGGACAGGGGACCTTAGCAATCAGCCCCAGCATTTT.

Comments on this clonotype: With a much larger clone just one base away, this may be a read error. CDR3: CASSFSGVEETQYF. DNA of the CDR3: TGTGCCAGCAGTTTTAGCGGGGTGGAAGAGACCCAGTACTTC. The chain couples TRBV12-3 or TRBV12-4 to TRBJ2-5; 8 bases are a match to TRBD2. The CDR3 consists of 14 residues. V shed 3 bases and J 3 bases; nucleotides not matched to a gene: 3.

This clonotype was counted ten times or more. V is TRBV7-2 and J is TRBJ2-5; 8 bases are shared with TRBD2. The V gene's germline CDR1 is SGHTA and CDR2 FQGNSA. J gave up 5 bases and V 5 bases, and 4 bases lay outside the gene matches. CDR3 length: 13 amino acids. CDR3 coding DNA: TGTGCCAGCAGCCGCTCGGGGGGGGAGACCCAGTACTTC. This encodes CASSRSGGETQYF. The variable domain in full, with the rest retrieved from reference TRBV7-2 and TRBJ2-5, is GAGVSQSPSNKVTEKGKDVELRCDPISGHTALYWYRQSLGQGLEFLIYFQGNSAPDKSGLPSDRFSAERTGGSVSTLTIQRTQQEDSAVYLCASSRSGGETQYFGPGTRLLVL.

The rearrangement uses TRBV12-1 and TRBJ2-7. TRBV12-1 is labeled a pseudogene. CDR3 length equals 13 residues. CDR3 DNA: TGTGCCAGGAGCTTCGGGCTCCTCTACGAGCAGTACTTC. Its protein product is CARSFGLLYEQYF.

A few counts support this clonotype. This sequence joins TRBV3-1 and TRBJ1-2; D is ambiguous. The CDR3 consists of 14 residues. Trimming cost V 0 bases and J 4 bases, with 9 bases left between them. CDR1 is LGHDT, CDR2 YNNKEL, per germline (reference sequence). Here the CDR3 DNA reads TGTGCCAGCAGCCAAGACAGGACGCGCTATGGCTACACCTTC. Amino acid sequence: CASSQDRTRYGYTF. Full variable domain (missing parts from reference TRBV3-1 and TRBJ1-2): DTAVSQTPKYLVTQMGNDKSIKCEQNLGHDTMYWYKQDSKKFLKIMFSYNNKELIINETVPNRFSPKSPDKAHLNLHINSLELGDSAVYFCASSQDRTRYGYTFGSGTRLTVV.

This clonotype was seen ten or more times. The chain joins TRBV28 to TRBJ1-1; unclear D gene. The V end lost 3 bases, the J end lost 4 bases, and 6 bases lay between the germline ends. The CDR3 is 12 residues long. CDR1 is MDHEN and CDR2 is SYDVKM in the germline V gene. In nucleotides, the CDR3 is TGTGCCAGCAGTTTCGTTACCACTGAAGCTTTCTTT. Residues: CASSFVTTEAFF. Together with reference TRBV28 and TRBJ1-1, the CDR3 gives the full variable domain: DVKVTQSSRYLVKRTGEKVFLECVQDMDHENMFWYRQDPGLGLRLIYFSYDVKMKEKGDIPEGYSVSREKKERFSLILESASTNQTSMYLCASSFVTTEAFFGQGTRLTVV.

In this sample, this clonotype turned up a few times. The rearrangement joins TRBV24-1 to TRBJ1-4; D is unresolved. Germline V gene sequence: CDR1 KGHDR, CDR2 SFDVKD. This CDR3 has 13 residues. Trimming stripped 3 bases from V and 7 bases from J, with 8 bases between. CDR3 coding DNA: TGTGCCACCAGTGATGGAGGAGGTGAAAAACTGTTTTTT. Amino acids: CATSDGGGEKLFF.

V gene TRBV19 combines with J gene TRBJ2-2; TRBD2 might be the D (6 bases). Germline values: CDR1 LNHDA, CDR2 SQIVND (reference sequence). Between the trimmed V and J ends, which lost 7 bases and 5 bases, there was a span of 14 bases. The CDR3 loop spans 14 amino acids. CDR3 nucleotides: TGTGCCAGTAATCATCCGGGGGAAACCGGGGAGCTGTTTTTT. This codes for CASNHPGETGELFF.

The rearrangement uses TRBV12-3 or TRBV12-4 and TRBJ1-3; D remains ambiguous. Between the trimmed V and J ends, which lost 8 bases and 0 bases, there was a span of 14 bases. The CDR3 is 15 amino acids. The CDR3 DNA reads TGTGCCAGCCGGCTGGACGGTCTCTCTGGAAACACCATATATTTT. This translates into CASRLDGLSGNTIYF.

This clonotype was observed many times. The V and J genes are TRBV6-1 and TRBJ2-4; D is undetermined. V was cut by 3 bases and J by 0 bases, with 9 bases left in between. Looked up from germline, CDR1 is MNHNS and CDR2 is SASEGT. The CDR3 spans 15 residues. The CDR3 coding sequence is TGTGCCAGCAGTGATTTTGGGTCAGCCAAAAACATTCAGTACTTC. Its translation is CASSDFGSAKNIQYF.

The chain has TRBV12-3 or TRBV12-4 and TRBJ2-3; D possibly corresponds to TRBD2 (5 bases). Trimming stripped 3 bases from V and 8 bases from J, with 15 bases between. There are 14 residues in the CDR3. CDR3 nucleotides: TGTGCCAGCAGTTTCGCTGGCCAGGCGGGTACGCAGTATTTT. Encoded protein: CASSFAGQAGTQYF.

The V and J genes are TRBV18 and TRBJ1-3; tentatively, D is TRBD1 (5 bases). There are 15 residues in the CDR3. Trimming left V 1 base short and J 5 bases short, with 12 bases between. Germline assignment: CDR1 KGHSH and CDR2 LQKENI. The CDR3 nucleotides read TGTGCCAGCTCACCACTTGGGCAGGGCCGAAACACCATATATTTT. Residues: CASSPLGQGRNTIYF.

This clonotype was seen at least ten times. The CDR3 region is CASTGQGARNQPQHF. CDR3 DNA: TGTGCCAGCACCGGCCAGGGGGCGCGAAATCAGCCCCAGCATTTT. The chain has TRBV2 and TRBJ1-5; 8 bases agree with TRBD1. V lost 7 bases, J lost 4 bases, and 9 bases stayed unmatched. The CDR3 length is 15 residues. Per germline, CDR1 SNHLY and CDR2 FYNNEI.

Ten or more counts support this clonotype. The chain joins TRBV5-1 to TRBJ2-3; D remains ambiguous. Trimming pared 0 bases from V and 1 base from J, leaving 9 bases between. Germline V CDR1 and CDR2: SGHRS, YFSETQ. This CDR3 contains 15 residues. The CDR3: CASSLVADRTDTQYF. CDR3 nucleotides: TGCGCCAGCAGCTTGGTGGCAGACCGCACAGATACGCAGTATTTT. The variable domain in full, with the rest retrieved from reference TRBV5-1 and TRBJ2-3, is KAGVTQTPRYLIKTRGQQVTLSCSPISGHRSVSWYQQTPGQGLQFLFEYFSETQRNKGNFPGRFSGRQFSNSRSEMNVSTLELGDSALYLCASSLVADRTDTQYFGPGTRLTVL.

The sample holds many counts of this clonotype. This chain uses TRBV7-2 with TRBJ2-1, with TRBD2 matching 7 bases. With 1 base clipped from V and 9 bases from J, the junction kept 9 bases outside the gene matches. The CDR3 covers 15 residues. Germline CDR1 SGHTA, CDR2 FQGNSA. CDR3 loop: CASSLVAGEEIEQFF. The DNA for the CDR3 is TGTGCCAGCAGCTTAGTGGCGGGGGAGGAGATTGAGCAGTTCTTC.

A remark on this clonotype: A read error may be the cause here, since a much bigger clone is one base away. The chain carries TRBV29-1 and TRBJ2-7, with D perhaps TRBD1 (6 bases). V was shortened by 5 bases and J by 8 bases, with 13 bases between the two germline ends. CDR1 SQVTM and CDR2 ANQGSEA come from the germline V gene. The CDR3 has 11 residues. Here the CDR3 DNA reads TGCAGCGTTCGGACAGCCCATAAGCAGTACTTC. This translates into CSVRTAHKQYF.

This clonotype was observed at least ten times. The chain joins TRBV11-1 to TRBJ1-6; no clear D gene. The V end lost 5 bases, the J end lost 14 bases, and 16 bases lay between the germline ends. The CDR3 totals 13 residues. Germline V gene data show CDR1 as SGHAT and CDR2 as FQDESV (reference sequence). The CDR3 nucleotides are TGTGCCAGCAGCACTCGACCTATTCAATCCCTCCACTTT. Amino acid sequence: CASSTRPIQSLHF.